These 25 T cell receptor beta chains originate from one sample sequenced in a study of blood T cell repertoires in COVID-19. The table came from immunoSEQ multiplex PCR; TCRdb's copy has only in-frame clones and leaves some out. Of about 220,000 clones listed, approximately 85% are singletons. Sequenced: peripheral blood. The source of these receptors is a woman aged 70-85 years with COVID-19, enrolled during active disease.

The rearrangement uses TRBV5-5 and TRBJ2-3; 8 bases are shared with TRBD2. Germline CDR1 is SGHKS and CDR2 is YYEKEE (reference sequence). The CDR3 is 16 amino acids. With V trimmed by 0 bases and J by 1 base, 4 bases remained unmatched. DNA of the CDR3: TGTGCCAGCAGCTTGGCGGGGCGGGGGGGCACAGATACGCAGTATTTT. Its translation is CASSLAGRGGTDTQYF.

CDR3 in amino acids: CASSEEGWGNEQFF. CDR3 DNA sequence: TGTGCCAGCAGTGAGGAGGGATGGGGCAATGAGCAGTTCTTC. This chain joins TRBV2 and TRBJ2-1; the D gene is possibly TRBD2 (6 bases). Trimming took 3 bases from V and 6 from J, leaving 12 bases between them. The CDR3 is 14 amino acids. Germline-derived CDR1 and CDR2 are SNHLY and FYNNEI.

This clone came up a few times. The rearrangement links TRBV30 to TRBJ1-5; D ambiguous. Trimming cost V 2 bases and J 6 bases, with 11 bases left between them. The CDR3 spans 13 residues. Per germline, CDR1 GTSNPN and CDR2 SVGIG (reference sequence). Here the CDR3 reads CAWSTIAGQPQHF. The CDR3 region has the DNA TGTGCCTGGAGTACTATCGCGGGTCAGCCCCAGCATTTT.

V gene TRBV7-2 combines with J gene TRBJ2-1; 10 bases map to TRBD2. V dropped 5 bases and J dropped 7; count of bases not matched to a gene: 14. The CDR3 length is 17 residues. Looked up from germline, CDR1 is SGHTA and CDR2 is FQGNSA. DNA for the CDR3: TGTGCCAGCAGCCCCCAAAGGTCGTTAGCGGGAGGTAATGAGCAGTTCTTC. The encoded protein is CASSPQRSLAGGNEQFF. Drawing the rest from reference TRBV7-2 and TRBJ2-1, the complete variable domain is GAGVSQSPSNKVTEKGKDVELRCDPISGHTALYWYRQSLGQGLEFLIYFQGNSAPDKSGLPSDRFSAERTGGSVSTLTIQRTQQEDSAVYLCASSPQRSLAGGNEQFFGPGTRLTVL.

This clone has only a few counts. The rearrangement joins TRBV30 to TRBJ1-1; TRBD1 aligns across 8 bases. Losses at the gene ends were 8 bases for V and 10 bases for J; bases not matched to a gene: 9. The V gene's germline CDR1 is GTSNPN and CDR2 SVGIG (reference sequence). The CDR3 runs 11 residues. The DNA for the CDR3 is TGTGCCCGCGGGACAGGATTTCGAGCTTTCTTT. Its translation: CARGTGFRAFF. Looking up the rest from reference TRBV30 and TRBJ1-1 gives the full variable domain: SQTIHQWPATLVQPVGSPLSLECTVEGTSNPNLYWYRQAAGRGLQLLFYSVGIGQISSEVPQNLSASRPQDRQFILSSKKLLLSDSGFYLCARGTGFRAFFGQGTRLTVV.

The gene calls are TRBV2 and TRBJ1-1; D is unclear. The V gene's germline CDR1 is SNHLY and CDR2 FYNNEI. The CDR3 runs 13 residues. The V end was cut by 4 bases, the J end by 2 bases, with 8 bases between. DNA for the CDR3: TGTGCCAGCAGTGTCAGGCCTAACACTGAAGCTTTCTTT. This sequence encodes CASSVRPNTEAFF.

The CDR3 sequence: CASSYGQGDAFF. CDR3 DNA sequence: TGTGCCAGCAGCTATGGACAGGGGGACGCTTTCTTT. The chain links TRBV6-6 to TRBJ1-1, with 10 bases matching TRBD1. This CDR3 is built from 12 residues. The germline gives CDR1 MNHNY, CDR2 SVGAGI (reference sequence). Trimming at V came to 6 bases and at J to 11 bases, leaving 6 bases not matched to a gene.

The chain combines TRBV6-4 with TRBJ1-1, with D perhaps matching TRBD1 (6 bases). Germline assignment: CDR1 MRHNA and CDR2 SNTAGT. The CDR3 spans 15 residues. V lost 6 bases to trimming and J lost 1 base, with 15 bases between them. CDR3 nucleotide sequence: TGTGCCAGCAGGCAGGACAGAAGCTCGAACACTGAAGCTTTCTTT. Translating gives CASRQDRSSNTEAFF.

CDR3 sequence: CASSNSGRGSYNEQFF. CDR3 nucleotides: TGTGCCAGTAGTAATAGCGGGAGGGGGTCCTACAATGAGCAGTTCTTC. The V gene is TRBV19, the J gene TRBJ2-1; TRBD2 aligns across 11 bases. The CDR3 contains 16 residues. Germline values: CDR1 LNHDA, CDR2 SQIVND (reference sequence). The V gene end was trimmed by 4 bases and the J gene end by 1 base; junction bases not matched to a gene: 3. Using reference TRBV19 and TRBJ2-1 for the parts outside the CDR3, the full variable domain is DGGITQSPKYLFRKEGQNVTLSCEQNLNHDAMYWYRQDPGQGLRLIYYSQIVNDFQKGDIAEGYSVSREKKESFPLTVTSAQKNPTAFYLCASSNSGRGSYNEQFFGPGTRLTVL.

This chain uses TRBV2 with TRBJ1-1; tentative D call: TRBD1 (6 bases). Germline V gives CDR1 SNHLY, CDR2 FYNNEI. The V gene lost 3 bases and the J gene lost 3 bases, with 14 bases spanning the gap. The CDR3 is 15 amino acids. The CDR3 nucleotides are TGTGCCAGCAGTGAGGTGCGGGGGGCTTACACTGAAGCTTTCTTT. This gives the protein CASSEVRGAYTEAFF.

The gene calls are TRBV7-2 and TRBJ2-1, with 10 nucleotides matching TRBD2. CDR3 length: 18 residues. CDR1 SGHTA and CDR2 FQGNSA come from the germline V gene. Unmatched junction bases numbered 17, after V lost 9 bases and J lost 3 bases. DNA for the CDR3: TGTGCCAGTGCTCTCCGTAGCGGGGGGACCCGAAACTACAATGAGCAGTTCTTC. This codes for CASALRSGGTRNYNEQFF.

The chain is built from TRBV12-5 and TRBJ2-1, with D tentatively TRBD2 (5 bases). V was trimmed by 7 bases and J by 9 bases, leaving 22 bases between them. Germline loops: CDR1 LGHNT, CDR2 FRNRAP. The CDR3 contains 15 residues. CDR3 bases: TGTGCTAGTGCTGTTTCTTTGTCTTCGAGGGTTGAGCAGTTCTTC. As protein: CASAVSLSSRVEQFF.

The V and J genes are TRBV13 and TRBJ2-1; 9 bases align to TRBD1. This CDR3 spans 17 amino acids. Germline CDR1 reads PRHDT; CDR2 reads FYEKMQ (reference sequence). V shed 1 base, J shed 7 bases, and the junction held 11 bases outside the gene matches. In nucleotides, the CDR3 is TGTGCCAGCAGCTTAGAGCCCGGGACAGGGTTTCAGAATGAGCAGTTCTTC. Amino acid sequence: CASSLEPGTGFQNEQFF.

The chain is built from TRBV19 and TRBJ1-2; D ambiguous. The germline CDR1 and CDR2 sequences are LNHDA and SQIVND (reference sequence). CDR3 length: 14 amino acids. V was pared by 5 bases and J by 0 bases, with 10 bases between. This CDR3 is CASSGREANYGYTF. CDR3 coding DNA: TGTGCCAGTAGTGGACGGGAAGCTAACTATGGCTACACCTTC.

The CDR3 protein is CASTPEDYLAKNIQYF. Written as DNA, the CDR3 is TGTGCCAGCACCCCCGAGGATTATCTAGCCAAAAACATTCAGTACTTC. The chain couples TRBV6-6 to TRBJ2-4; no definite D call. In germline, CDR1 is MNHNY, CDR2 SVGAGI (reference sequence). V was trimmed by 7 bases and J by 0 bases, leaving 16 bases between them. This CDR3 is built from 16 residues.

This sequence joins TRBV19 and TRBJ1-2; D is unclear. Per germline, CDR1 LNHDA and CDR2 SQIVND (reference sequence). The CDR3 runs 13 residues. Between the trimmed V and J ends, which lost 3 bases and 1 base, there was a span of 6 bases. Here the CDR3 reads CASSIGSNYGYTF. CDR3 DNA sequence: TGTGCCAGTAGTATCGGGAGTAACTATGGCTACACCTTC. Full variable domain (missing parts from reference TRBV19 and TRBJ1-2): DGGITQSPKYLFRKEGQNVTLSCEQNLNHDAMYWYRQDPGQGLRLIYYSQIVNDFQKGDIAEGYSVSREKKESFPLTVTSAQKNPTAFYLCASSIGSNYGYTFGSGTRLTVV.

V usage is TRBV29-1 and J usage is TRBJ1-5, with 7 bases matching TRBD1. The CDR3 has 13 residues. Germline V gene sequence: CDR1 SQVTM, CDR2 ANQGSEA. The V gene end was trimmed by 6 bases and the J gene end by 6 bases; junction bases not matched to a gene: 8. CDR3 nucleotides: TGCAGCGTCTCTGAGGGGGCAGGTCAGCCCCAGCATTTT. Protein: CSVSEGAGQPQHF.

The CDR3 sequence: CASSLGYRTGELFF. CDR3 DNA sequence: TGTGCCAGCAGCTTGGGTTACCGGACCGGGGAGCTGTTTTTT. V usage is TRBV5-6 and J usage is TRBJ2-2; D gene uncertain. CDR3 size: 14 residues. CDR1 and CDR2 from the germline V gene are SGHDT and YYEEEE. The ends were cut back, 0 bases at V and 5 bases at J, with 8 bases in the middle. The full variable domain, with the rest looked up from reference TRBV5-6 and TRBJ2-2, is DAGVTQSPTHLIKTRGQQVTLRCSPKSGHDTVSWYQQALGQGPQFIFQYYEEEERQRGNFPDRFSGHQFPNYSSELNVNALLLGDSALYLCASSLGYRTGELFFGEGSRLTVL.

The chain couples TRBV3-1 (or the pseudogene TRBV3-2) to TRBJ2-3; weak D call: TRBD2 (5 bases). This CDR3 is built from 15 residues. Germline CDR1 reads LGHDT; CDR2 reads YNNKEL (reference sequence). With 3 bases removed from V and 1 base from J, the gap between germline ends came to 11 bases. This CDR3 reads CASSQPGLGTDTQYF. The CDR3 nucleotides read TGTGCCAGCAGCCAGCCCGGACTTGGCACAGATACGCAGTATTTT.

The chain combines TRBV28 with TRBJ1-4, with 12 bases identical to TRBD1. Germline V gene sequence: CDR1 MDHEN, CDR2 SYDVKM. Germline trimming cut 2 bases from V and 5 bases from J; bases unmatched to any gene: 6. This CDR3 comprises 17 residues. The CDR3, as DNA: TGTGCCAGCAGTTTACTACGGGACAGGGGGCGAAATGAAAAACTGTTTTTT. It encodes CASSLLRDRGRNEKLFF. Full variable domain (outside the CDR3, taken from reference TRBV28 and TRBJ1-4): DVKVTQSSRYLVKRTGEKVFLECVQDMDHENMFWYRQDPGLGLRLIYFSYDVKMKEKGDIPEGYSVSREKKERFSLILESASTNQTSMYLCASSLLRDRGRNEKLFFGSGTQLSVL.

The rearrangement joins TRBV7-8 to TRBJ2-1; 7 bases fit TRBD2. This CDR3 has 14 amino acids. Germline assignment: CDR1 SGHVS and CDR2 FQNEAQ. The V segment lost 3 bases and the J segment 2 bases; nucleotides outside the gene matches: 1. As DNA, the CDR3 is TGTGCCAGCAGCTTTGGGGGGGCCTACAATGAGCAGTTCTTC. Residues: CASSFGGAYNEQFF.

The gene calls are TRBV18 and TRBJ1-4; the D gene is possibly TRBD1 (5 bases). Germline lookup yields CDR1 KGHSH and CDR2 LQKENI. V was cut by 3 bases and J by 8 bases, with 10 bases left in between. The length of the CDR3 is 13 residues. The CDR3 nucleotides read TGTGCCAGCTCACCGGGACTTAGCGAAAAACTGTTTTTT. It translates to CASSPGLSEKLFF.

J is TRBJ2-5 and V is TRBV11-1; 10 bases agree with TRBD2. This CDR3 is 13 amino acids long. Germline CDR1 SGHAT, CDR2 FQDESV (reference sequence). Trimming removed 5 bases from V and 13 bases from J; junction bases left unmatched: 10. CDR3 residues: CASSPGTSARRYF. Here the CDR3 DNA reads TGTGCCAGCAGCCCAGGGACTAGCGCGCGCAGGTACTTC.

The V and J genes are TRBV6-6 and TRBJ2-5; 7 positions agree with TRBD1. CDR3 length: 14 amino acids. J was trimmed by 10 bases and V by 5 bases; bases with no gene match: 13. Germline V gene sequence: CDR1 MNHNY, CDR2 SVGAGI (reference sequence). CDR3 sequence (DNA): TGTGCCAGCAGTAGGGAGACACCTTCAGGGGGCCAGTACTTC. Its protein is CASSRETPSGGQYF.

V gene TRBV7-2 combines with J gene TRBJ2-2; a weak D match, TRBD1 (5 bases). Germline V gives CDR1 SGHTA, CDR2 FQGNSA. The ends were cut back, 4 bases at V and 6 bases at J, with 21 bases in the middle. CDR3 size: 17 residues. CDR3 region: CASSSIGSAQGSGELFF. In nucleotides, the CDR3 is TGTGCCAGCAGCTCAATAGGTTCCGCGCAGGGCTCCGGGGAGCTGTTTTTT. Looking up the rest from reference TRBV7-2 and TRBJ2-2 gives the full variable domain: GAGVSQSPSNKVTEKGKDVELRCDPISGHTALYWYRQSLGQGLEFLIYFQGNSAPDKSGLPSDRFSAERTGGSVSTLTIQRTQQEDSAVYLCASSSIGSAQGSGELFFGEGSRLTVL.